Listed below are T cell receptor beta chains from one sample, sequenced in a study of T cells in localized non-small cell lung cancer. Sequencing was performed with immunoSEQ multiplex PCR; in TCRdb, only in-frame clones are kept and a portion is missing. The repertoire holds tens of thousands of clones, with 90% as singletons. Material: peripheral blood, obtained before any cancer treatment. These receptors were obtained from a woman aged 35 to 70 with stage I lung adenocarcinoma. Both conserved end residues are part of each CDR3. D genes are given only for firm matches. A clone size is listed for some rows: how often the clone was seen (once, few, many), or a class if it is expanded.

CDR3: CASSRDPDYGYTF
DNA: TGCGCCAGCAGCCGGGACCCAGACTATGGCTACACCTTC
V: TRBV10-1
size: .
J: TRBJ1-2
D: .

CDR3: CASSLGSRGNEQFF
DNA: TGTGCCAGCAGCTTAGGCTCCCGTGGCAATGAGCAGTTCTTC
V: TRBV11-3
size: once
J: TRBJ2-1
D: .

CDR3: CASSPTSALYNEQFF
DNA: TGTGCCAGCAGCCCGACTAGCGCTCTATACAATGAGCAGTTCTTC
V: TRBV5-4
size: .
J: TRBJ2-1
D: TRBD2

CDR3: CASSLWDRGAYEQYF
DNA: TGCGCCAGCAGCCTCTGGGACAGGGGGGCCTACGAGCAGTACTTC
V: TRBV4-1
size: .
J: TRBJ2-7
D: TRBD1

CDR3: CASSPLITGLAKNIQYF
DNA: TGTGCCAGCAGCCCTTTAATTACAGGTTTAGCCAAAAACATTCAGTACTTC
V: TRBV7-2
size: .
J: TRBJ2-4
D: .

CDR3: CASSPGQVNEKLFF
DNA: TGTGCCAGCAGCCCGGGACAGGTTAATGAAAAACTGTTTTTT
V: TRBV5-4
size: .
J: TRBJ1-4
D: TRBD1

CDR3: CAWKPGLTYEQYF
DNA: TGTGCCTGGAAGCCGGGACTTACTTACGAGCAGTACTTC
V: TRBV30
size: .
J: TRBJ2-7
D: .

CDR3: CASSWTGAYEQYF
DNA: TGTGCCAGCAGCTGGACAGGGGCCTACGAGCAGTACTTC
V: TRBV7-8
size: .
J: TRBJ2-7
D: TRBD1

CDR3: CASSLDWDNNEQFF
DNA: TGCGCCAGCAGCTTGGACTGGGATAACAATGAGCAGTTCTTC
V: TRBV5-1
size: once
J: TRBJ2-1
D: .

CDR3: CAISESEFLAGYNEKFF
DNA: TGTGCCATCAGTGAGTCGGAGTTTCTGGCGGGCTACAATGAGAAGTTCTTC
V: TRBV10-3
size: once
J: TRBJ2-1
D: .

CDR3: CASSEVWTGYEQYF
DNA: TGTGCCAGCAGTGAAGTTTGGACAGGGTACGAGCAGTACTTC
V: TRBV6-1
size: .
J: TRBJ2-7
D: TRBD1

CDR3: CASSLLTGDNTEAFF
DNA: TGTGCCAGCAGCCTCCTGACAGGAGATAACACTGAAGCTTTCTTT
V: TRBV13
size: .
J: TRBJ1-1
D: .